The source of this T cell receptor beta chain is a study of Ad26.COV2.S vaccination and SARS-CoV-2 variants. Treatment meaning: 15 to 20 received Ad26.COV2.S at low or high dose, single or two shots; several received placebo; per-sample allocation not given. Samples came from day 63 after the first vaccine or placebo injection. Method: immunoSEQ multiplex PCR; TCRdb's copy keeps in-frame clones and lacks some. This table has some 340,000 clones, around 83% appearing once. This clone has only one observation. Trimming cost V 6 bases and J 6 bases, with 14 bases left between them. The CDR3 runs 14 residues. In germline, CDR1 is SGHDN, CDR2 FVKESK.

The rearrangement joins TRBV14 to TRBJ2-2; TRBD1 is a possible D gene (6 bases). The input for sequencing was peripheral blood, taken in a trial of Ad26.COV2.S vaccine versus placebo. This clonotype originated in a person between 18 and 59 years old who received the Ad26.COV2.S COVID-19 vaccine or a placebo. The CDR3 coding sequence is TGTGCCAGCAGGGCTACAGGGTCCGCCGGGGAGCTGTTTTTT. It encodes CASRATGSAGELFF. Looking up the rest from reference TRBV14 and TRBJ2-2 gives the full variable domain: EAGVTQFPSHSVIEKGQTVTLRCDPISGHDNLYWYRRVMGKEIKFLLHFVKESKQDESGMPNNRFLAERTGGTYSTLKVQPAELEDSGVYFCASRATGSAGELFFGEGSRLTVL.